The TCR beta chain described here comes from a study of T cell repertoires in cytomegalovirus infection. Study results and caveats: Identification of carriers of CMV plus the relevant HLA was achieved through cumulative public TCR beta family frequency.

MiXCR was run by TCRdb on the reads, yielding one entry per CDR3 protein. The repertoire holds approximately 490,000 distinct CDR3 sequences, 11% seen once, with approximately 10% in the top ten. This clonotype came up a few times. Its cognate antigen is unknown. The sequence came from a human donor in good health (CMV status not recorded). Some clones in this sample may be carry-over from other donors' samples. The sample taken for sequencing was PBMCs.

The DNA of the CDR3 is TGTGCCAGCAGCCAAGATTACGGAGATACGCAGTATTTT. Its translation: CASSQDYGDTQYF. This chain joins TRBV4-2 and TRBJ2-3; D unresolved. Trimming left V 0 bases short and J 5 bases short, with 6 bases between. The CDR3 sequence is 13 residues long. Germline V gene data show CDR1 as LGHNA and CDR2 as YNFKEQ.